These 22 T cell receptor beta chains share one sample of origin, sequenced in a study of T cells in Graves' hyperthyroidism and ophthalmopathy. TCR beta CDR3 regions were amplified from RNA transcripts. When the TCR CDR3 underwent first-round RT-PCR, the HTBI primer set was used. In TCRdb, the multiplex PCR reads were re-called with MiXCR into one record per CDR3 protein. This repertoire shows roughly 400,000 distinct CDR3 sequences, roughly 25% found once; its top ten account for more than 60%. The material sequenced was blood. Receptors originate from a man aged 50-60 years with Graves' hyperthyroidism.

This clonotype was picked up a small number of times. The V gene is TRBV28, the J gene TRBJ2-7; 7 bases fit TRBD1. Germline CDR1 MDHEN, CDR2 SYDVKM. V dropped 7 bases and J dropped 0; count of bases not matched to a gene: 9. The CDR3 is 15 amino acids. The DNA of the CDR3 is TGTGCCAGCACGTCGGCAGGGGGTATCTCCTACGAGCAGTACTTC. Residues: CASTSAGGISYEQYF.

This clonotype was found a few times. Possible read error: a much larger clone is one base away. Here the CDR3 reads CASSSLTGSEQYF. CDR3 sequence (DNA): TGTGCCAGCAGTTCCTTGACTGGCAGCGAGCAGTACTTC. The chain links TRBV12-3 or TRBV12-4 to TRBJ2-7; no clear D gene. Trimming shortened V by 4 bases and J by 6 bases, and 13 bases separated the two germline ends. The CDR3 runs 13 residues.

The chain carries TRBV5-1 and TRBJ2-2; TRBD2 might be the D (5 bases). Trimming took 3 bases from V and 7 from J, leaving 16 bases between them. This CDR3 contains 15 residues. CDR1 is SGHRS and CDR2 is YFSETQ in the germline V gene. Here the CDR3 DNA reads TGCGCCAGCAGCTCCTCTCCGCTCGGAGGCGGGGAGCTGTTTTTT. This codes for CASSSSPLGGGELFF.

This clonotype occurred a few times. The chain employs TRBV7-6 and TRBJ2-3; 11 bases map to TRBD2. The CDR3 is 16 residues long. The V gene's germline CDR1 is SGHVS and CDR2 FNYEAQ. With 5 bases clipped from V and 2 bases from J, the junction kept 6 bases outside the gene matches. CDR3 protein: CASSPQTSGITDTQYF. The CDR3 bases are TGTGCCAGCAGCCCACAGACTAGCGGGATCACAGATACGCAGTATTTT.

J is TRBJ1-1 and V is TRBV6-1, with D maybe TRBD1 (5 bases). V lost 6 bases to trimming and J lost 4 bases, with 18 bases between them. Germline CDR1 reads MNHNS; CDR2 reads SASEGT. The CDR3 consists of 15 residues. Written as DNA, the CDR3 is TGTGCCAGCAGCCGGCCGGGACGGACCTCCACTGAAGCTTTCTTT. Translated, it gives CASSRPGRTSTEAFF.

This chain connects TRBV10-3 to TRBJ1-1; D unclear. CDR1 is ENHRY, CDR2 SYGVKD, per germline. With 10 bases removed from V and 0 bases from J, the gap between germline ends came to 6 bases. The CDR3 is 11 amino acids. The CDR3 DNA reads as TGTGCCACACTGATGAACACTGAAGCTTTCTTT. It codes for CATLMNTEAFF.

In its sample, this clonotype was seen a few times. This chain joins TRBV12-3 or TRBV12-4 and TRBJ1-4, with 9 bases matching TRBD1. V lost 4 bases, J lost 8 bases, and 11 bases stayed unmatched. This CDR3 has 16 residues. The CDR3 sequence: CASSWEPGQGNEKLFF. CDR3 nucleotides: TGTGCCAGCAGTTGGGAACCGGGACAGGGAAACGAAAAACTGTTTTTT.

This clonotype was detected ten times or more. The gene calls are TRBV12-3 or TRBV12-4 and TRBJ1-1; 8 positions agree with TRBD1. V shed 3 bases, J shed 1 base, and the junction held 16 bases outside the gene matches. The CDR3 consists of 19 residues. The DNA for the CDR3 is TGTGCCAGCAGTTTTTTATTAATGGGGACAGGTTCGAGGAACACTGAAGCTTTCTTT. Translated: CASSFLLMGTGSRNTEAFF.

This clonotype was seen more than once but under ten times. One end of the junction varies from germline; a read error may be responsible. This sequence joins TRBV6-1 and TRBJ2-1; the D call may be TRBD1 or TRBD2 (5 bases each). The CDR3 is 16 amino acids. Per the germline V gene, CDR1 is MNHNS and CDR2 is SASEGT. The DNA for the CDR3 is TGTGCCAGCAGTGGAGCCGGGACCCTCTCATACAATGGGCAGTTCTTC. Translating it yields CASSGAGTLSYNGQFF.

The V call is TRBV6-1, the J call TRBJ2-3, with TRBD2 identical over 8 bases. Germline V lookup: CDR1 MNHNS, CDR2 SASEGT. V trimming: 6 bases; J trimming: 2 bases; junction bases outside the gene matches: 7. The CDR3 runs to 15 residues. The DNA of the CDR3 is TGTGCCAGCAGCCACACGGGAGGGAACACAGATACGCAGTATTTT. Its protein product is CASSHTGGNTDTQYF.

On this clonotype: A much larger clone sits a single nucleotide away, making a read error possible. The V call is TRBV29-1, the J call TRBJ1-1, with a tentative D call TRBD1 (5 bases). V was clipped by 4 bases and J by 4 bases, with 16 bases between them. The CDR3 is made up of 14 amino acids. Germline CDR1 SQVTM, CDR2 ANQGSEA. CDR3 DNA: TGCAGCGTTGCAAAGGGGCTACTGAGCACTGAAGCTTTCTTT. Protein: CSVAKGLLSTEAFF.

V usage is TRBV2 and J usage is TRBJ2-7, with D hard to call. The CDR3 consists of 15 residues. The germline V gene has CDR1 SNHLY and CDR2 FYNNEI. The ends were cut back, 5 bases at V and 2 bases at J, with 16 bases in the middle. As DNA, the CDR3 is TGTGCCAGCAGTAACAGTGGCCCACTTACCTACGAGCAGTACTTC. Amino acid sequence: CASSNSGPLTYEQYF. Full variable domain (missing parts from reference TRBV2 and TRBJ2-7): EPEVTQTPSHQVTQMGQEVILRCVPISNHLYFYWYRQILGQKVEFLVSFYNNEISEKSEIFDDQFSVERPDGSNFTLKIRSTKLEDSAMYFCASSNSGPLTYEQYFGPGTRLTVT.

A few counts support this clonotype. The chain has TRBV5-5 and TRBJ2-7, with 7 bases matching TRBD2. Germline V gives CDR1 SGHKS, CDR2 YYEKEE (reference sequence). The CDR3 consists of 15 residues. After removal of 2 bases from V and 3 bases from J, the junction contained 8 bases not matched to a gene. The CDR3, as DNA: TGTGCCAGCAGCTTTCTGGCTAGCGGAAACTACGAGCAGTACTTC. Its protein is CASSFLASGNYEQYF.

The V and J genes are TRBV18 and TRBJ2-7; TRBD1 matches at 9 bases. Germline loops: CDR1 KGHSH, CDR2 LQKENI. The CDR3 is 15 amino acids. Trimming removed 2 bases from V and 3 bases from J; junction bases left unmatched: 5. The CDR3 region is CASSPATGGFYEQYF. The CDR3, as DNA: TGTGCCAGCTCACCAGCGACAGGGGGATTCTACGAGCAGTACTTC.

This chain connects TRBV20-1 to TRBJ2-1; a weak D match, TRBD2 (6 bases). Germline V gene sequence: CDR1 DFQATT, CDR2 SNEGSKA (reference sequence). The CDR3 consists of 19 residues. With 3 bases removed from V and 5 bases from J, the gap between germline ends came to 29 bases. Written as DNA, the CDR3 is TGCAGTGCTAGGGGCGTGCTAGCGCAAGGGAGGCGGGTGCACAATGAGCAGTTCTTC. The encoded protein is CSARGVLAQGRRVHNEQFF.

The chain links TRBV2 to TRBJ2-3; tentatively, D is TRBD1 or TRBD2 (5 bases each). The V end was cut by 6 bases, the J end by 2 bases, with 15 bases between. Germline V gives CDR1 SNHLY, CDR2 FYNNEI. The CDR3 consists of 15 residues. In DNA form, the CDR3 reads TGTGCCAGCAGCGGGACCCAATTTCTCACAGATACGCAGTATTTT. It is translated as CASSGTQFLTDTQYF.

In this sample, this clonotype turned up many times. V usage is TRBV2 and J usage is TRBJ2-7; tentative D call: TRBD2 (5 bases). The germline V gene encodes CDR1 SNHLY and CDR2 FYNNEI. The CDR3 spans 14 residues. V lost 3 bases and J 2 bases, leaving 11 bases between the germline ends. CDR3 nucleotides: TGTGCCAGCAGTGACGGGGAGAACACCTACGAGCAGTACTTC. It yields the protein CASSDGENTYEQYF.

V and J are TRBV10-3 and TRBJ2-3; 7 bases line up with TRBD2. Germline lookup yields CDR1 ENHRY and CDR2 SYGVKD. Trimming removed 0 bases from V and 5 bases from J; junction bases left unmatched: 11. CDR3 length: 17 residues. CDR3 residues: CAISESNVAGVGDTQYF. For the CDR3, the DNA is TGTGCCATCAGTGAGTCGAATGTGGCGGGAGTGGGAGATACGCAGTATTTT.

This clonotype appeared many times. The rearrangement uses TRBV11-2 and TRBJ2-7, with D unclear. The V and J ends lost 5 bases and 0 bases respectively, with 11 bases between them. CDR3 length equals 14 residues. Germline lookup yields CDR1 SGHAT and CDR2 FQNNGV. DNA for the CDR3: TGTGCCAGCAGCCTTAGTGGAGTCTCCTACGAGCAGTACTTC. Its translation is CASSLSGVSYEQYF.

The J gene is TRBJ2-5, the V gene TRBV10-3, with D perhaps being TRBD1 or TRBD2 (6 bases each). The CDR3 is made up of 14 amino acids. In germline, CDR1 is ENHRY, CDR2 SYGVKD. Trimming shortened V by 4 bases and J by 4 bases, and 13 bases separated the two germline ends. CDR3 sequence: CAISVQGGGETQYF. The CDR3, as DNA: TGTGCCATCAGTGTCCAAGGGGGAGGAGAGACCCAGTACTTC.

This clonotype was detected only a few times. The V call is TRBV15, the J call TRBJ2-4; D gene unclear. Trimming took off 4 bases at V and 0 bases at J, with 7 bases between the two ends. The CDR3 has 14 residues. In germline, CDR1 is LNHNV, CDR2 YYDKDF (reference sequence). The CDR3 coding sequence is TGTGCCACCAGCACGCCTCTAGCCAAAAACATTCAGTACTTC. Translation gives CATSTPLAKNIQYF. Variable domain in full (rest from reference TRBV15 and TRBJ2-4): DAMVIQNPRYQVTQFGKPVTLSCSQTLNHNVMYWYQQKSSQAPKLLFHYYDKDFNNEADTPDNFQSRRPNTSFCFLDIRSPGLGDTAMYLCATSTPLAKNIQYFGAGTRLSVL.

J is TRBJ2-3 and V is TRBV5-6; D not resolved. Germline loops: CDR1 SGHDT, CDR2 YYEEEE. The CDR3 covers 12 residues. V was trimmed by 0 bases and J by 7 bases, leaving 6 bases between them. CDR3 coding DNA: TGTGCCAGCAGCTTGGACAGCAATACGCAGTATTTT. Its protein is CASSLDSNTQYF.